This TCR beta chain was sequenced in a study of CXCR3-negative and CXCR3-positive naive CD8 T cells (dated by TCRdb to between 2018 and 2021). Notes on the research overall: In total, around 140 million TRB reads were obtained, corresponding to roughly 1.5 +/- 0.3 million reads per library. The TRBV-TRBJ cluster analysis covered naive subsets from about 5 donors and memory cells from 3 donors. Diversity and physicochemical repertoire analyses covered about a dozen donors pooled from two independent experiments.

Worth noting for this clonotype: It has no known antigen specificity.

The data were produced on a NextSeq 550. The Human TCR Profiling Kit (MiLaboratory) was used to make UMI-labeled 5' RACE TRB cDNA libraries. cDNA synthesis used the entire amount of extracted RNA, and PCR amplification then used the entire amount of cDNA produced. The libraries were made side by side, with each library going through the same number of PCR cycles. Per the original workflow: MIGEC and MiXCR extracted about 50,000 +/- 10,000 unique UMI-labeled TRB cDNA molecules per library, requiring at least two reads per UMI. On average, about 40,000 +/- 10,000 functional in-frame TRB CDR3 nucleotide clonotypes lacking stop codons were found per library. Diversity metrics, including normalized Shannon-Wiener and Chao1, were computed in VDJtools after downsampling to 5000 UMI-labeled TRB molecules per sample. VDJtools computed clonotype-size-weighted physicochemical properties of the central five CDR3 residues: interaction energy, strength, volume and Kidera factor 4. The reads underwent TCRdb reprocessing, giving one record for each CDR3 protein sequence and no DNA. TCRdb, not the original authors, processed these V and J calls. For this sample, the table gives around 48,000 distinct CDR3 sequences. The top ten constitute approximately 16% of the sample.

Paper-wide results and their limitations: Both naive subsets had comparably high repertoire diversity, while memory CD8+ T cells had much lower repertoire diversity. Freshly isolated PBMCs were used for most assays because CXCR3 expression partially decreased after cryopreservation. Because surface CD5, which has been linked to self-reactivity in mice, was comparable between naive subsets, TCR interaction strength was also inferred from TRB CDR3 physicochemical properties. Similar TRBV-TRBJ usage was shown by naive CXCR3-negative and CXCR3-positive cells from the same donor, whereas distinct patterns were shown by memory cells.

From the cysteine through the phenylalanine, the CDR3 covers 17 amino acids. Only the protein sequence is given. Sequences SGHRS (CDR1) and YFSETQ (CDR2) are obtained from the germline V gene. Each CD8+ T cell subset was flow-sorted in triplicate, with under 350,000 cells per subset placed directly into RLT lysis buffer. Using standard density gradient centrifugation, peripheral blood mononuclear cells were isolated from buffy coats. An RNeasy Mini Kit was used to extract total RNA from the sorted cells. Input material: memory CD8+ T cells from blood. The sample's cell subset or site label, decoded: conventional CD8+ memory T cells (TMEM), sorted as controls. This receptor was taken from a human donor in good health. Some clones in this sample may be carry-over from other donors' samples. The chain is assembled from TRBV5-1 and TRBJ2-1; TCRdb picks TRBD1, but there is no DNA to check that call. The CDR3 is CASSLEVRTGAYNEQFF.